This TCR beta chain was sequenced during a study of OX40 agonist ivuxolimab in advanced cancers. The overall study: Dose-escalation patients had hepatocellular carcinoma, melanoma, renal cell or head and neck cancer.

The CDR3 is 13 residues long. The V gene lost 5 bases and the J gene lost 6 bases, with 15 bases spanning the gap. The germline V gene encodes CDR1 GTSNPN and CDR2 SVGIG (reference sequence). Profiling relied on immunoSEQ multiplex PCR, and the TCRdb table lists in-frame clones only, not all of them. The table includes 85,000 to 100,000 clones, 93% detected once. The sample consisted of CD4+ or CD8+ T cells sorted from blood, taken in a trial of the OX40 agonist ivuxolimab. This chain links TRBV30 with TRBJ2-3, with D unclear. This TCR was recovered from an adult with an advanced solid tumor such as melanoma, head and neck, liver or kidney cancer. The CDR3 here is CAWCYGPGDTQYF. CDR3 nucleotides: TGTGCCTGGTGCTATGGCCCCGGGGATACGCAGTATTTT.